The rows below give T cell receptor beta chains drawn from one sample of a study of cytomegalovirus exposure and HLA in healthy donors. This table comes from immunoSEQ multiplex PCR, and its TCRdb copy is limited to in-frame clones, with some not included. This table has over 110,000 clones, more than 85% appearing once. The sequencing sample was made of PBMCs. The receptors originated from a man younger than 35 in good health and CMV-seropositive. Each CDR3 is given with its conserved first and last residue. Each record gives: CDR3 protein, CDR3 DNA, J gene, CDR3 length, D gene, clone size, V gene. The D gene is left open where the match is weak. The size of a clone is reported for some rows only, either as once, few or many, or as a class for expanded clones.

CASSDGREANTGELFF,TGTGCCAGCAGTGATGGGAGGGAGGCGAACACCGGGGAGCTGTTTTTT,TRBJ2-2,16,TRBD2,NA,TRBV6-1
CASSYTGSNSPLHF,TGTGCCAGCAGCTATACAGGGTCGAATTCACCCCTCCACTTT,TRBJ1-6,14,NA,many,TRBV11-2
CASSVNNEQFF,TGTGCCAGCAGTGTTAATAATGAGCAGTTCTTC,TRBJ2-1,11,NA,NA,TRBV2
CASSLMSSGGTGELFF,TGTGCCAGCAGTTTAATGAGTAGCGGAGGTACCGGGGAGCTATTTTTT,TRBJ2-2,16,NA,NA,TRBV27
CASSLSGNTDTQYF,TGTGCCAGCAGCTTGAGCGGGAACACAGATACGCAGTATTTT,TRBJ2-3,14,TRBD2,once,TRBV7-6
CASSIDPWDSRNTIYF,TGTGCCAGTAGTATAGATCCTTGGGACTCACGAAACACCATATATTTT,TRBJ1-3,16,NA,NA,TRBV19
CASSLLRPRPSAIKNTEAFF,TGCGCCAGCAGCTTGCTACGACCGAGACCAAGCGCGATCAAGAACACTGAAGCTTTCTTT,TRBJ1-1,20,NA,NA,TRBV5-1
CASRGFRDTDTQYF,TGTGCCAGCAGAGGTTTTCGGGACACAGATACGCAGTATTTT,TRBJ2-3,14,NA,few,TRBV6-1
CASSTRDRYQETQYF,TGTGCCAGCAGCACCCGGGACAGGTACCAAGAGACCCAGTACTTC,TRBJ2-5,15,TRBD1,NA,TRBV9
CASRSSTGSYYEQYF,TGTGCCAGCCGATCCTCGACAGGAAGCTACTACGAGCAGTACTTC,TRBJ2-7,15,NA,NA,TRBV21-1
CASSLGQGAYEQYF,TGTGCCAGCAGCTTGGGACAGGGGGCGTACGAGCAGTACTTC,TRBJ2-7,14,TRBD1,NA,TRBV5-5
CASSKAKKGRGYTF,TGTGCCAGCAGCAAAGCGAAGAAGGGGCGTGGCTACACCTTC,TRBJ1-2,14,NA,NA,TRBV21-1
CASSERGGPGNTIYF,TGTGCCAGCAGTGAGAGGGGAGGGCCTGGAAACACCATATATTTT,TRBJ1-3,15,NA,NA,TRBV6-1
CASSPGSGANVLTF,TGTGCCAGTAGCCCAGGGTCTGGGGCCAACGTCCTGACTTTC,TRBJ2-6,14,NA,NA,TRBV19
CASSAQGDANTGELFF,TGTGCCAGCTCCGCACAGGGAGACGCGAACACCGGGGAGCTGTTTTTT,TRBJ2-2,16,NA,NA,TRBV18
CASSRDSYEQYF,TGTGCCAGCTCCCGGGACTCCTACGAGCAGTACTTC,TRBJ2-7,12,NA,few,TRBV6-1
CASSLGSAAYGYTF,TGTGCCAGCAGCTTAGGATCGGCGGCATATGGCTACACCTTC,TRBJ1-2,14,NA,NA,TRBV7-8
CASGLAGGLANEQFF,TGTGCCAGCGGACTAGCGGGGGGGCTTGCGAATGAGCAGTTCTTC,TRBJ2-1,15,TRBD2,NA,TRBV27
CASRRLPGSGELFF,TGTGCCAGCAGGCGCTTACCGGGGTCCGGGGAGCTGTTTTTT,TRBJ2-2,14,NA,NA,TRBV27
CASSTGQRNTEAFF,TGTGCCAGCAGCACCGGACAAAGGAACACTGAAGCTTTCTTT,TRBJ1-1,14,NA,once,TRBV9
CASSLGRVFYGYTF,TGTGCCAGCAGCTTGGGCAGGGTGTTCTATGGCTACACCTTC,TRBJ1-2,14,NA,NA,TRBV5-8
CSVAGASYEQYF,TGCAGCGTAGCGGGAGCATCCTACGAGCAGTACTTC,TRBJ2-7,12,TRBD2,NA,TRBV29-1
CASSETGFGEQFF,TGTGCCAGCAGCGAAACAGGGTTCGGTGAGCAGTTCTTC,TRBJ2-1,13,NA,NA,TRBV9
CASSSDGTSGRGSYNEQFF,TGCGCCAGCAGCTCGGACGGGACTAGCGGGAGAGGCTCCTACAATGAGCAGTTCTTC,TRBJ2-1,19,TRBD2,NA,TRBV5-1
CASNPRGRTYGYTF,TGTGCCAGTAATCCCAGGGGGCGGACTTATGGCTACACCTTC,TRBJ1-2,14,TRBD1,NA,TRBV19
CASSLLRYEQYF,TGTGCCAGCAGCTTGCTCCGGTACGAGCAGTACTTC,TRBJ2-7,12,NA,once,TRBV5-8
CASSAGTGGLHEQYF,TGTGCCAGCAGCGCCGGGACAGGGGGTCTCCACGAGCAGTACTTC,TRBJ2-7,15,TRBD1,NA,TRBV11-2
CASSSPTGNFPYEQYF,TGTGCCAGCAGCTCACCGACAGGGAATTTTCCCTACGAGCAGTACTTC,TRBJ2-7,16,TRBD1,few,TRBV14
CASSYVGAEQETQYF,TGTGCCAGCAGTTATGTTGGGGCGGAGCAAGAGACCCAGTACTTC,TRBJ2-5,15,NA,NA,TRBV6-5
CASSQDVISGSNQPQHF,TGTGCCAGCAGCCAAGATGTAATCTCGGGGAGCAATCAGCCCCAGCATTTT,TRBJ1-5,17,NA,NA,TRBV14
CASSLSGTGRWAEETQYF,TGTGCCAGCAGCTTATCCGGGACAGGGAGGTGGGCGGAAGAGACCCAGTACTTC,TRBJ2-5,18,TRBD1,NA,TRBV5-6
CASSPRGGGLFF,TGCGCCAGCAGCCCGCGGGGAGGCGGACTGTTTTTT,TRBJ1-4,12,NA,few,TRBV5-1
CASSLRTSYEQYF,TGTGCCAGCAGCTTACGGACTTCCTACGAGCAGTACTTC,TRBJ2-7,13,NA,NA,TRBV11-2
CASSSPKGVTEAFF,TGTGCCAGCAGCTCGCCTAAGGGGGTAACTGAAGCTTTCTTT,TRBJ1-1,14,NA,NA,TRBV5-4
CASSGSSGGLAVYNEQFF,TGTGCCAGCAGTGGATCTTCCGGGGGACTAGCGGTCTACAATGAGCAGTTCTTC,TRBJ2-1,18,TRBD2,NA,TRBV6-1
CSVGDRQNQPQHF,TGCAGCGTTGGGGACAGGCAGAATCAGCCCCAGCATTTT,TRBJ1-5,13,TRBD1,NA,TRBV29-1
CAWSLKETQYF,TGTGCCTGGAGTTTAAAAGAGACCCAGTACTTC,TRBJ2-5,11,NA,NA,TRBV30
CASSLHGQGEYEQYF,TGTGCCAGCAGCTTACATGGACAGGGGGAGTACGAGCAGTACTTC,TRBJ2-7,15,TRBD1,NA,TRBV11-2
CASSTGTSGNQPQHF,TGTGCCAGTAGTACCGGGACATCAGGCAATCAGCCCCAGCATTTT,TRBJ1-5,15,NA,NA,TRBV19
CASSLEERLAGQYF,TGTGCCAGCAGCTTGGAGGAGAGGCTCGCAGGGCAGTACTTC,TRBJ2-7,14,NA,NA,TRBV11-3
CASALGGTIRNTQYF,TGTGCCAGCGCCTTGGGAGGGACCATTAGAAATACGCAGTATTTT,TRBJ2-3,15,TRBD2,NA,TRBV28
CASSRGVNQPQHF,TGTGCCAGCAGCCGGGGGGTCAATCAGCCCCAGCATTTT,TRBJ1-5,13,NA,few,TRBV7-7
CASSLEQTGGSYEQYF,TGTGCCAGCAGCTTAGAACAGACAGGGGGTTCCTACGAGCAGTACTTC,TRBJ2-7,16,TRBD1,NA,TRBV11-3
CASSWGGAREKLFF,TGTGCCAGCAGTTGGGGGGGGGCGCGGGAAAAACTGTTTTTT,TRBJ1-4,14,NA,NA,TRBV6-1
CASSLTSTVYEQYF,TGTGCCAGCAGTTTAACAAGCACAGTCTACGAGCAGTACTTC,TRBJ2-7,14,NA,once,TRBV27
CASSLGGGNGYTF,TGTGCCAGCAGCCTCGGGGGTGGAAATGGCTACACCTTC,TRBJ1-2,13,NA,NA,TRBV9
CASSLAAGGASEAFF,TGTGCCAGCAGCTTAGCGGCAGGGGGCGCCTCTGAAGCTTTCTTT,TRBJ1-1,15,TRBD1,NA,TRBV7-9
CASSTGTETGQYF,TGTGCCAGCAGCACCGGGACAGAGACTGGGCAGTACTTC,TRBJ2-7,13,TRBD1,few,TRBV2
CASSPRLTVGEKLFF,TGTGCCAGCAGTCCCCGACTTACGGTTGGGGAAAAACTGTTTTTT,TRBJ1-4,15,NA,NA,TRBV6-5
CASSLFTESEQYF,TGTGCCAGCAGCTTATTTACAGAATCCGAGCAGTACTTC,TRBJ2-7,13,NA,once,TRBV7-3
CASTVDRFNSPLHF,TGTGCCAGCACCGTTGACAGGTTCAATTCACCCCTCCACTTT,TRBJ1-6,14,NA,NA,TRBV6-6
CAISSDRYGNTIYF,TGTGCCATCAGTTCGGACAGATATGGAAACACCATATATTTT,TRBJ1-3,14,NA,NA,TRBV10-3
CASSGQGATGELFF,TGTGCCAGCAGTGGACAGGGGGCAACCGGGGAGCTGTTTTTT,TRBJ2-2,14,TRBD1,NA,TRBV6-1
CASRTGTSGTGAQYF,TGTGCCAGCAGAACCGGGACTAGCGGGACAGGGGCGCAGTACTTC,TRBJ2-7,15,TRBD2,NA,TRBV5-4
CAWSVPGSNQPQHF,TGTGCCTGGAGTGTACCCGGGAGCAATCAGCCCCAGCATTTT,TRBJ1-5,14,NA,NA,TRBV30